The text below deals with one T cell receptor (beta chain). Its antigen is unidentified. The data derive from a study of a mutant IDH1 vaccine in newly diagnosed glioma. Study information: Standard pretreatment was either radiotherapy, temozolomide, or, for most, radiochemotherapy with temozolomide. Week 35 was assigned to visit V12, and week 47 was assigned to visit V13.

Trimming removed 3 bases from V and 7 bases from J, with 9 bases in between. CDR1 ENHRY and CDR2 SYGVKD come from the germline V gene. The CDR3 is 13 amino acids. As to time point: week 47, end of study. Vaccine doses each comprised 300 ug of mutant IDH1 20-mer peptide, with topical imiquimod. Each patient was administered eight vaccinations, scheduled in weeks 1, 3, 5, 7, 11, 15, 19 and 23. The astrocytomas were IDH1-mutant, ATRX-negative, and WHO grade 3 or 4. The repertoire was sequenced with immunoSEQ multiplex PCR; TCRdb's copy has only in-frame clones and lacks some. The profile shows about 56,000 clones, around 75% of them singletons.

The specimen comprised PBMCs, sampled from a glioma patient whose treatment included an IDH1 peptide vaccine. The TCR originated in a middle-aged man with glioma. The chain carries TRBV10-3 and TRBJ1-4; tentatively, D is TRBD1 (6 bases). CDR3 sequence: CAISEGGREKLFF. CDR3 coding DNA: TGTGCCATCAGTGAAGGGGGACGTGAAAAACTGTTTTTT.